This T cell receptor (beta chain) derives from a study of blood T cell repertoires in COVID-19. About the research overall: Specimens from acute and convalescent COVID-19 originated in the United States, Italy and Spain. Nucleic acid was either cDNA or gDNA, and it came from T cells, B-cell-depleted T cells, or PBMCs.

In the source study's methods: Reference gene primer amplification gave nucleated cell count estimates. Generated by immunoSEQ multiplex PCR, the TCRdb table keeps only in-frame clones and is missing some. D and trimming come from the DNA, and the V and J calls and clone size come from that table. The profile covers approximately 90,000 clones, with around 72% appearing a single time and around 14% taken by the ten largest. The receptor was isolated from a woman aged 80 or over with acute or convalescent COVID-19. Sequenced sample: peripheral blood.

CDR3 loop: CASSLAGGRTDTQYF. In nucleotides, the CDR3 is TGTGCCAGCAGCTTGGCGGGGGGGCGCACAGATACGCAGTATTTT. The chain recombines TRBV11-3 with TRBJ2-3; 9 nucleotides align to TRBD2. Germline CDR1 SGHNT, CDR2 YENEEA. V gave up 3 bases and J gave up 1 base; unmatched junction bases: 2. CDR3 length equals 15 residues. Full variable domain (outside the CDR3, taken from reference TRBV11-3 and TRBJ2-3): EAGVVQSPRYKIIEKKQPVAFWCNPISGHNTLYWYLQNLGQGPELLIRYENEEAVDDSQLPKDRFSAERLKGVDSTLKIQPAELGDSAVYLCASSLAGGRTDTQYFGPGTRLTVL.